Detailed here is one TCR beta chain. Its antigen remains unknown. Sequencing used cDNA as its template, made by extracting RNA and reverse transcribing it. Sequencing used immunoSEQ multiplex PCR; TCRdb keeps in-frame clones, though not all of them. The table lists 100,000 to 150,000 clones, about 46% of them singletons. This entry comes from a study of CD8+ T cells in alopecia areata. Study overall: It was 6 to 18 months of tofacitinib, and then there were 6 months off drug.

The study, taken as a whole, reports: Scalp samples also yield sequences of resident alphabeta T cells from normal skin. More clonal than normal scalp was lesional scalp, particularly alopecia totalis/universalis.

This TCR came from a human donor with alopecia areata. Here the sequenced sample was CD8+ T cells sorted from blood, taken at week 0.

The CDR3 loop is CASSPARTGGSIDYGYTF. CDR3 nucleotide sequence: TGTGCCAGCAGCCCGGCCCGGACAGGGGGGTCTATAGACTATGGCTACACCTTC. The J gene is TRBJ1-2, the V gene TRBV14; 10 positions match TRBD1. V trimming: 4 bases; J trimming: 3 bases; junction bases outside the gene matches: 14. Germline CDR1 and CDR2: SGHDN and FVKESK. This CDR3 has 18 amino acids.